This T cell receptor beta chain comes out of a study of OX40 agonist ivuxolimab in advanced cancers. In terms of the full investigation: Ivuxolimab was a fully human IgG2 agonistic monoclonal antibody targeting the costimulatory receptor OX40 (CD134). Intravenous ivuxolimab was administered to patients every 2 weeks at six dose levels: 0.01, 0.1, 0.3, 1.5, 3 and 10 mg/kg. Among the approximately 50 dose-escalation patients, approximately 20 had hepatocellular carcinoma, roughly 15 melanoma, 9 renal cell carcinoma and 9 head and neck cancer. In the dose-escalation cohort, approximately 80% of patients were male, and the mean age was 60 years with a range of roughly 23 to 79. Patients were allowed to have had prior anti-PD-1, anti-PD-L1 or anti-CTLA-4 therapy, and approximately 37% of the dose-escalation patients had been treated with checkpoint inhibitors. Partial responses were achieved by three dose-escalation patients, of whom one had hepatocellular carcinoma and two had cutaneous melanoma. Peripheral TCRbeta sequencing aimed to test whether ivuxolimab altered TCR sequence diversity and caused clonal T-cell expansion. The monotherapy dose-escalation portion (N of about 50 patients) of the phase I ivuxolimab trial is reported in the paper. Points the paper makes about the study in general: The antigen specificity of the clonally expanded peripheral T cells was not determined. In the 0.1-3.0 mg/kg groups, partial responders had among the lowest normalized peripheral clonal expansion, particularly in CD8+ T cells. After ivuxolimab, CD8+ T cells had more expanded clones than CD4+ T cells on average. Low levels of normalized T-cell clonal expansion were also shown by some nonresponding patients. At doses of 0.1 to 3.0 mg/kg, clonal expansion of both CD4+ and CD8+ T cells in blood was seen between baseline and week 6.

At the junction V is shortened by 0 bases and J by 9 bases, with 9 bases in between. The CDR3 contains 12 residues, cysteine and phenylalanine counted. Left in the record is the CDR3 DNA by itself, 36 bases read in frame from the first base. CDR1 and CDR2 are read off the germline V gene (reference sequence) as GTSNPN and SVGIG. Patients with a history of autoimmune disease or receiving systemic immunosuppression were excluded from the trial. Peripheral blood for TCR sequencing was collected from all dose cohorts at baseline, on cycle 4 day 1, and on cycle 7 day 1. Samples were obtained from an open-label, multicenter, first-in-human phase I dose-escalation trial of ivuxolimab. Adults with locally advanced or metastatic melanoma, renal cell, hepatocellular, or head and neck squamous cell carcinoma were enrolled in the trial. Before TCR sequencing, CD4+ T cells and CD8+ T cells from peripheral blood were sorted into separate populations.

To sequence the TCRbeta CDR3 region, genomic DNA was isolated from the sorted cells. The immunoSEQ Assay was used to sequence the TCRbeta CDR3 regions. TCRdb stores this immuneACCESS table with in-frame sequences only. Part of the clones is absent; in the studies checked, under half of the shortfall reflects unresolved V genes, and no reason is known for the rest. The table for this sample lists about 84,000 clones; approximately 95% of them were counted only once. Of the sample, approximately 10% falls within the top ten clones. As to this clone: Its binding antigen is unknown. The record has no base qualities; no much larger clone is one base away.

The sequence came from an adult with an advanced solid tumor such as melanoma, head and neck, liver or kidney cancer. The chain couples TRBV30 to TRBJ2-4; the D gene assignment is ambiguous. Sequenced material: CD4+ or CD8+ T cells sorted from blood, taken in a trial of the OX40 agonist ivuxolimab. At the DNA level, the sequence is TGTGCCTGGAGTGTAGCCGTCAGCATTCAGTACTTC. This sequence encodes CAWSVAVSIQYF. This CDR3, with the reference TRBV30 and TRBJ2-4 proteins standing in past its ends, gives the full variable domain SQTIHQWPATLVQPVGSPLSLECTVEGTSNPNLYWYRQAAGRGLQLLFYSVGIGQISSEVPQNLSASRPQDRQFILSSKKLLLSDSGFYLCAWSVAVSIQYFGAGTRLSVL.